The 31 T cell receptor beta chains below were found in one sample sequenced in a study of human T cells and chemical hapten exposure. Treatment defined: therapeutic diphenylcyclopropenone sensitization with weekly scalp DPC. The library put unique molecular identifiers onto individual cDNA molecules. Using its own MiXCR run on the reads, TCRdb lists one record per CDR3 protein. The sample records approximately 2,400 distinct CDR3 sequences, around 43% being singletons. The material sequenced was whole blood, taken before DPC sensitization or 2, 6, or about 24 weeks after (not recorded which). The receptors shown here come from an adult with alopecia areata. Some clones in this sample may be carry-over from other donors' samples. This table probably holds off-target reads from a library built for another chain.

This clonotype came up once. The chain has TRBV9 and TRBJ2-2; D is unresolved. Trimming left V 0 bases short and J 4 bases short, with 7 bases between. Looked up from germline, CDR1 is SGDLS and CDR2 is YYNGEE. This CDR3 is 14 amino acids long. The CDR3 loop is CASSVGRSTGELFF. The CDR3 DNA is TGTGCCAGCAGCGTAGGAAGGAGCACCGGGGAGCTGTTTTTT.

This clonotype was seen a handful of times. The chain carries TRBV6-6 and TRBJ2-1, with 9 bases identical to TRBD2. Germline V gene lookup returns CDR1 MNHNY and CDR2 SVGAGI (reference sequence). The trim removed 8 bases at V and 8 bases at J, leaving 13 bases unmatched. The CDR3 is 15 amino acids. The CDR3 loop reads CASRIAGVGRYEQFF. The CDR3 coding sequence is TGTGCCAGCCGGATAGCGGGAGTAGGACGCTATGAGCAGTTCTTC.

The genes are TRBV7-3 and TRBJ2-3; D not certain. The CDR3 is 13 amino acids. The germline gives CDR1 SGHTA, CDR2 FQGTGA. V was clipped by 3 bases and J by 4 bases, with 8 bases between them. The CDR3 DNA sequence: TGTGCCAGCAGCTTGACATTTTCAGATACGCAGTATTTT. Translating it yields CASSLTFSDTQYF.

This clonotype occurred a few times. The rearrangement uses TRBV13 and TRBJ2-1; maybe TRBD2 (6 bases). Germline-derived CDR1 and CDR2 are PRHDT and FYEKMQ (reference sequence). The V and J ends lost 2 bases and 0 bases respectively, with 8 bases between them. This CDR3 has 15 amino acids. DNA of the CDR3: TGTGCCAGCAGCTTAATCGGGAGCTCCTACAATGAGCAGTTCTTC. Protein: CASSLIGSSYNEQFF.

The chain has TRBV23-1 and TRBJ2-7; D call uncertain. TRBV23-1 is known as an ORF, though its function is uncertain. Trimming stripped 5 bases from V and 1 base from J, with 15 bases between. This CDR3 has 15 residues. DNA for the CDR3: TGCGCCAGCAGTTTGCCAGACACAGATTCCTACGAGCAGTACTTC. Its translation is CASSLPDTDSYEQYF.

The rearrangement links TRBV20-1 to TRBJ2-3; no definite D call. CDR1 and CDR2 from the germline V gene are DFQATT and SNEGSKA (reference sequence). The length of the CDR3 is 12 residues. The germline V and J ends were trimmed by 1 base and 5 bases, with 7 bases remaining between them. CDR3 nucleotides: TGCAGTGCTAGAGCCGGAGAAGATACGCAGTATTTT. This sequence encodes CSARAGEDTQYF.

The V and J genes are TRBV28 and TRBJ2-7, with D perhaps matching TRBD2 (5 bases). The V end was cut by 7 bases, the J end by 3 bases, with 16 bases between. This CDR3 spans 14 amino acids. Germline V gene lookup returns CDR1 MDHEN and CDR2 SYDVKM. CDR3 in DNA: TGTGCCAGCACGTTGCCGGACGGGATCTACGAGCAGTACTTC. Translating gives CASTLPDGIYEQYF.

The CDR3 loop is CASSLRDRDILQYF. In DNA form, the CDR3 reads TGTGCCAGCAGTCTAAGGGACAGGGATATCTTACAGTACTTC. This sequence joins TRBV28 and TRBJ2-7, with 9 bases that match TRBD1. V was pared by 5 bases and J by 10 bases, with 12 bases of the junction left unmatched. Looked up from germline, CDR1 is MDHEN and CDR2 is SYDVKM. The CDR3 loop spans 14 amino acids. Based on the CDR3 plus reference TRBV28 and TRBJ2-7, the full variable domain is DVKVTQSSRYLVKRTGEKVFLECVQDMDHENMFWYRQDPGLGLRLIYFSYDVKMKEKGDIPEGYSVSREKKERFSLILESASTNQTSMYLCASSLRDRDILQYFGPGTRLTVT.

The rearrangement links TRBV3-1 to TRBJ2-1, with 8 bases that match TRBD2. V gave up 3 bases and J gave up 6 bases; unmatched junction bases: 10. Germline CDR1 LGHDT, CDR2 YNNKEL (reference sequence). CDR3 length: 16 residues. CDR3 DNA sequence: TGTGCCAGCAGCCACCTAAGCGGGAGATCAGGCAATGAGCAGTTCTTC. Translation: CASSHLSGRSGNEQFF.

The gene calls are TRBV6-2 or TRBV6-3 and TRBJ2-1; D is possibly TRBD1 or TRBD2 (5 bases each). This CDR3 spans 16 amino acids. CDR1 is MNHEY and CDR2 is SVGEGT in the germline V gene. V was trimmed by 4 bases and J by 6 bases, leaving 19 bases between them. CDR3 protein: CASSLPFSSGANEQFF. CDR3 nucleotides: TGTGCCAGCAGTTTACCCTTTTCCTCCGGGGCCAATGAGCAGTTCTTC.

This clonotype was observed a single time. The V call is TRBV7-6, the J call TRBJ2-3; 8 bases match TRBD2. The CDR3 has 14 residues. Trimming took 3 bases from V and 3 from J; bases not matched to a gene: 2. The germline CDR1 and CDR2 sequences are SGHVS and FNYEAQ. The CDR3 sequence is CASSFGRETDTQYF. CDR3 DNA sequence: TGTGCCAGCAGCTTCGGGAGGGAGACAGATACGCAGTATTTT. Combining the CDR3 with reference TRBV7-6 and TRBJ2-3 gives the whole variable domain GAGVSQSPRYKVTKRGQDVALRCDPISGHVSLYWYRQALGQGPEFLTYFNYEAQQDKSGLPNDRFSAERPEGSISTLTIQRTEQRDSAMYRCASSFGRETDTQYFGPGTRLTVL.

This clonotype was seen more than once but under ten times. CDR3 residues: CSGDTDNTGELFF. For the CDR3, the DNA is TGCAGTGGGGACACAGACAACACCGGGGAGCTGTTTTTT. The V gene is TRBV20-1, the J gene TRBJ2-2, with a weak D call TRBD1 (6 bases). CDR1 is DFQATT and CDR2 is SNEGSKA in the germline V gene (reference sequence). The CDR3 runs to 13 residues. Trimming pared 7 bases from V and 2 bases from J, leaving 11 bases between.

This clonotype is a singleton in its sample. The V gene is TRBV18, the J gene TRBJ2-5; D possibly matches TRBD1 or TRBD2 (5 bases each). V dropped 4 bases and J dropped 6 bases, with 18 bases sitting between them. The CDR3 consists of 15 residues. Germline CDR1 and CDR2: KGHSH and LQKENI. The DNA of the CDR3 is TGTGCCAGCTCACTTAAACCCCCAGGGACGCAGACCCAGTACTTC. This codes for CASSLKPPGTQTQYF.

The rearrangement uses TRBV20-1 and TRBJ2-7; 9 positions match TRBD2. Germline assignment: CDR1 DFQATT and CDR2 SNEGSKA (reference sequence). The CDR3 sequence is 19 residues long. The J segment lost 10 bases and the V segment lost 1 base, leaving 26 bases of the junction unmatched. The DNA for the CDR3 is TGCAGTGCTAGAGGTCTGAGGCGGAGCGGGAGGAGGGCGCTCACCCCTCAGTACTTC. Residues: CSARGLRRSGRRALTPQYF.

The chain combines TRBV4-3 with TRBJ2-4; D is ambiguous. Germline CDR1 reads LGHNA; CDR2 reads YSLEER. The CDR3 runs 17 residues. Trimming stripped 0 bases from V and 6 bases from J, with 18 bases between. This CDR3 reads CASSQEFLGAGINIQYF. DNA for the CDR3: TGCGCCAGCAGCCAAGAATTTCTCGGCGCCGGAATAAACATTCAGTACTTC.

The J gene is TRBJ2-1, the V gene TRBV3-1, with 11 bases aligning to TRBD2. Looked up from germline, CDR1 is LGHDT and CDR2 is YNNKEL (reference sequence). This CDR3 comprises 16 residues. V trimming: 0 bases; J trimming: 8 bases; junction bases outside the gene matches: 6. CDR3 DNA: TGTGCCAGCAGCCAAGACCTAGCGGGAGGATCATATGAGCAGTTCTTC. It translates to CASSQDLAGGSYEQFF.

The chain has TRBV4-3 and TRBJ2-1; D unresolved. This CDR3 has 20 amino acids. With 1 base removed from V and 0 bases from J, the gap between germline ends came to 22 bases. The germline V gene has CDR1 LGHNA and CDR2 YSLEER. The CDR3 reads CASSQGAFRQLRSSYNEQFF. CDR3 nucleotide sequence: TGCGCCAGCAGCCAAGGAGCTTTCCGTCAGCTCAGGAGCTCCTACAATGAGCAGTTCTTC.

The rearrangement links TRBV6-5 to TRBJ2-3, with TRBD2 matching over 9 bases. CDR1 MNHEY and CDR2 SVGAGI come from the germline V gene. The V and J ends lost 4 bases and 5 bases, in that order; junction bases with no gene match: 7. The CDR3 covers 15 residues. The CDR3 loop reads CASSSPSGTIDTQYF. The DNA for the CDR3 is TGTGCCAGCAGTTCCCCTAGCGGGACGATAGATACGCAGTATTTT.

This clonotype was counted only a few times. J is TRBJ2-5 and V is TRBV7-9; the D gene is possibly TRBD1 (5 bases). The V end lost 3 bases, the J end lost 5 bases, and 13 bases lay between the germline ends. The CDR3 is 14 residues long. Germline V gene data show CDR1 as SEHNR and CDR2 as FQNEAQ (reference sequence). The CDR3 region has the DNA TGTGCCAGCAGCTTGAACAGGCCGACGGAGACCCAGTACTTC. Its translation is CASSLNRPTETQYF.

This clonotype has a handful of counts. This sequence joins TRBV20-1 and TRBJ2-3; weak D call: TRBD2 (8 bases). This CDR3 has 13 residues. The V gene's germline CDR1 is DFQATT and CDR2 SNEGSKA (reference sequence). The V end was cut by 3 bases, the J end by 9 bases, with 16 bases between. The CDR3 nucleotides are TGCAGTGCTAGGAACAGGGGACTAGAGACGCAGTATTTT. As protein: CSARNRGLETQYF.

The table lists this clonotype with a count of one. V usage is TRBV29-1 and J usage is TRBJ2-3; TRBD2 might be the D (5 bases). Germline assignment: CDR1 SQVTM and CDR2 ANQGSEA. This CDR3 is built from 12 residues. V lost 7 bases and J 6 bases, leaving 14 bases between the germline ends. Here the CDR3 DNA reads TGCAGCGCCCTGGGCGGGTCCGATACGCAGTATTTT. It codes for CSALGGSDTQYF.

The CDR3 sequence is CASSSYNEQFF. In DNA form, the CDR3 reads TGTGCCAGCAGTTCGTACAATGAGCAGTTCTTC. The gene calls are TRBV2 and TRBJ2-1; no firm D call. Germline V lookup: CDR1 SNHLY, CDR2 FYNNEI. This CDR3 contains 11 residues. V dropped 5 bases and J dropped 4 bases, with 3 bases sitting between them. Based on the CDR3 plus reference TRBV2 and TRBJ2-1, the full variable domain is EPEVTQTPSHQVTQMGQEVILRCVPISNHLYFYWYRQILGQKVEFLVSFYNNEISEKSEIFDDQFSVERPDGSNFTLKIRSTKLEDSAMYFCASSSYNEQFFGPGTRLTVL.

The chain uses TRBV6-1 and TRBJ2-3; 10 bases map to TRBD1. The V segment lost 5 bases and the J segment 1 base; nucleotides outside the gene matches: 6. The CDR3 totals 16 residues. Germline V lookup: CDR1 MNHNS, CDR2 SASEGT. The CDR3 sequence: CASSLDRGRGTDTQYF. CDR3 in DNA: TGTGCCAGCAGTCTCGACAGGGGGCGCGGCACAGATACGCAGTATTTT.

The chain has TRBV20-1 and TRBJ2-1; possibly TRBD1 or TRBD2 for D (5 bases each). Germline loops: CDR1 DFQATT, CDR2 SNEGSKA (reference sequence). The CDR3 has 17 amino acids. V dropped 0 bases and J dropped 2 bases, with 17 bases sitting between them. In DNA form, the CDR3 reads TGCAGTGCTAGAGATATTTGGGGCGGGTCAACCTACAATGAGCAGTTCTTC. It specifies CSARDIWGGSTYNEQFF.

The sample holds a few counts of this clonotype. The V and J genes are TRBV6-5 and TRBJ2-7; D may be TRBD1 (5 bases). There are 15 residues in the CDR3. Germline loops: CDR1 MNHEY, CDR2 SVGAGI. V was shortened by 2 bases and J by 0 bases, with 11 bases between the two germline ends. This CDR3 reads CASSYSLGHSYEQYF. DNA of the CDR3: TGTGCCAGCAGTTACAGCTTGGGGCACTCCTACGAGCAGTACTTC.

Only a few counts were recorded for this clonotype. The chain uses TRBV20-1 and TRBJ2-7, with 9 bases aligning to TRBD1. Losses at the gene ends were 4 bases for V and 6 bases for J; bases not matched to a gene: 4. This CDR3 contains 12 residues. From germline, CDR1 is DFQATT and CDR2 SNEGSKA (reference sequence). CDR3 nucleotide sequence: TGCAGTGCTACCGGGACAGGGCTCGAGCAGTACTTC. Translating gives CSATGTGLEQYF.

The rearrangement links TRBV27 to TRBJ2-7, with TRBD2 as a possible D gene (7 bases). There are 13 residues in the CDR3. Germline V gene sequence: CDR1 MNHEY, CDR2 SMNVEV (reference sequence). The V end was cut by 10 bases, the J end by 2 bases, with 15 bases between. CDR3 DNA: TGTGCCACCGGGGGGCGTCCTCCCTACGAGCAGTACTTC. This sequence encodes CATGGRPPYEQYF.

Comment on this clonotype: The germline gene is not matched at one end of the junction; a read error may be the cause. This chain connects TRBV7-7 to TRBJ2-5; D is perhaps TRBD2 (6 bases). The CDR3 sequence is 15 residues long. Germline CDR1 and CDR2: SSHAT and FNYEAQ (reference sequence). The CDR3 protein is CASSPGATLRQAQYF. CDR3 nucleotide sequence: TGTGCTAGCAGCCCGGGAGCGACCCTGAGGCAGGCCCAGTACTTC.

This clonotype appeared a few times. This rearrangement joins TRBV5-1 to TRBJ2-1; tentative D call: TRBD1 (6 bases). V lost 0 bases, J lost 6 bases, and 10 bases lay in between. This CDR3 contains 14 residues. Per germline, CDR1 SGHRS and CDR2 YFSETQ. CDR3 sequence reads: CASSLGLGGNEQFF. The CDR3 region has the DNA TGCGCCAGCAGCTTGGGCCTAGGGGGCAATGAGCAGTTCTTC.

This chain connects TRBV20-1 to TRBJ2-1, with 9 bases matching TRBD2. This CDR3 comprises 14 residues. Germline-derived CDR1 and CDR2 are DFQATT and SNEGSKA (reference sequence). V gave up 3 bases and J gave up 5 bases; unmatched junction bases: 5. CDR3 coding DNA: TGCAGTGCTAGCGCTAGCGGGAACCACAATGAGCAGTTCTTC. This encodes CSASASGNHNEQFF.

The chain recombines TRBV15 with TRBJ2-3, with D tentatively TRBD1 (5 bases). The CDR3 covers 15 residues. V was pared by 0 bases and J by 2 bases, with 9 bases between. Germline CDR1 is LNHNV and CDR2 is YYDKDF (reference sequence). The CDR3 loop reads CATSREGRDTDTQYF. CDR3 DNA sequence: TGTGCCACCAGCAGAGAGGGCAGGGACACAGATACGCAGTATTTT.